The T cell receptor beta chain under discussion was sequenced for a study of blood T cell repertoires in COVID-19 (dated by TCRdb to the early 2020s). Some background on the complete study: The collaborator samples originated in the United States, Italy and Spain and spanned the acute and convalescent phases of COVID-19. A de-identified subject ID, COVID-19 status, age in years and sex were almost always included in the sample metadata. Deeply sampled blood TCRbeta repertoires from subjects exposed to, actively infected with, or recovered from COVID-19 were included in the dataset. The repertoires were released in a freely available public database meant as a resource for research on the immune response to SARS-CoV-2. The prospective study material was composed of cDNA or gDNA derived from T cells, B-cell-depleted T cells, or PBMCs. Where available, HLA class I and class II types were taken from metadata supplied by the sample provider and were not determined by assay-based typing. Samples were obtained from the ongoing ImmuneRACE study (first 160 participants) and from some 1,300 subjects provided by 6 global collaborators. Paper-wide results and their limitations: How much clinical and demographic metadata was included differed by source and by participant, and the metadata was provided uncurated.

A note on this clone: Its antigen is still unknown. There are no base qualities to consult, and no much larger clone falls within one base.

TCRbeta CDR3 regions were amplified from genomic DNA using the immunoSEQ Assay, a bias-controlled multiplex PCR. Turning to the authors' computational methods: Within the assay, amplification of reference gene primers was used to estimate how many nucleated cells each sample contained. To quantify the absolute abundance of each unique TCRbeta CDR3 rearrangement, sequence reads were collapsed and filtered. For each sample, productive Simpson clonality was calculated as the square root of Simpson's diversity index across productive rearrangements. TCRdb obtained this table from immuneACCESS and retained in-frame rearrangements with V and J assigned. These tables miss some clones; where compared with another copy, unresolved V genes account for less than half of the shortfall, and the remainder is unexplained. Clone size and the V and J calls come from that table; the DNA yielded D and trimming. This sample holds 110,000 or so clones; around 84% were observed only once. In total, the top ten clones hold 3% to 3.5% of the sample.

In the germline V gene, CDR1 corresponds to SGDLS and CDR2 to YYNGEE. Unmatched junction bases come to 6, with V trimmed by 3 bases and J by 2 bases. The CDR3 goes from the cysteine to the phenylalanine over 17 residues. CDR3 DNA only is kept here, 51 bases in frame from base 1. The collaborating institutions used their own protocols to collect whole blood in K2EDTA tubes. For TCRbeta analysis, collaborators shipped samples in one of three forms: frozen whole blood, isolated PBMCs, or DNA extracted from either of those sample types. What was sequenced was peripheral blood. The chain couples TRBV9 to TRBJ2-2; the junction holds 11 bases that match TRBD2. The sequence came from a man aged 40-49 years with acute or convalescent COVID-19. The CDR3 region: CASSASSGGINTGELFF. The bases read TGTGCCAGCAGCGCCTCTAGCGGGGGGATTAACACCGGGGAGCTGTTTTTT.